This TCR beta chain was observed in a study of blood T cells in healthy people across ages. The CDR3 is made up of 14 amino acids. Between the trimmed V and J ends, which lost 1 base and 0 bases, there was a span of 6 bases. The germline V gene has CDR1 LGHNT and CDR2 FRNRAP. Then a second PCR, running roughly 6 to 11 cycles, was carried out with a sample-barcoded 5' primer and a J-beta primer mix. A tag from a template-switch adaptor with 12 random nucleotides marked each cDNA molecule. Using its own MiXCR run on the 5' RACE reads, TCRdb lists one record per CDR3 protein. The sample lists about 930,000 distinct CDR3 sequences; 25% to 30% were seen once. These data were also filed under a second study, of T cells of mothers and their children. From that second work: The TCR beta CDR3 read count exceeded 9 million for each mother and was several million for each child.

The TCR sequence derives from a woman aged 40-49 years in good health. Sequenced sample: blood. The chain has TRBV12-5 and TRBJ1-1; possible D gene TRBD1, 5 bases. The DNA for the CDR3 is TGTGCTAGTGGTTTGGGGGGGTTGAACACTGAAGCTTTCTTT. Amino acid sequence: CASGLGGLNTEAFF.